This TCR beta chain derives from a study of shared clonotypes between healthy human individuals. Produced via immunoSEQ multiplex PCR; TCRdb's table is partial and in-frame only. Among about 2.1 million clones listed, about 92% were seen once. CD45RO-negative CD8 cells positively selected for CCR7 made up the naive population, which excluded terminally differentiated effector memory CD45RA+ cells. The V gene lost 4 bases and the J gene lost 5 bases, with 20 bases spanning the gap. The CDR3 covers 15 residues. The germline V gene encodes CDR1 GTSNPN and CDR2 SVGIG (reference sequence). Input material: naive CD8+ T cells from PBMCs. The receptor comes from a young man in good health. Some clones in this sample may be carry-over from other donors' samples. The gene calls are TRBV30 and TRBJ1-2; D might be TRBD1 (5 bases). The CDR3 region has the DNA TGTGCCTGGACCCTCTTGGGGGGGGGAGGATATGGCTACACCTTC. This translates into CAWTLLGGGGYGYTF. Complete variable domain (other parts from reference TRBV30 and TRBJ1-2): SQTIHQWPATLVQPVGSPLSLECTVEGTSNPNLYWYRQAAGRGLQLLFYSVGIGQISSEVPQNLSASRPQDRQFILSSKKLLLSDSGFYLCAWTLLGGGGYGYTFGSGTRLTVV.